This TCR beta chain was captured by sequencing in a study of naive and memory T cell subsets. Study-level points and caveats: Delayed type IV hypersensitivity infiltration was taken to explain higher tuberculin-site TCR counts.

Comment on this clonotype: Its matching antigen is unknown.

Treatment indicated: skin biopsy from PPD injection site in Mantoux-positive individual. A UMI-containing oligonucleotide was joined by 3' ligation to the TCR cDNA template. Amplification of ligated cDNA took four PCR rounds with SP2 and nested alpha and beta constant primers. TCRdb ran MiXCR on the UMI-ligation and nested PCR reads and lists one entry per CDR3 protein. This sample has about 37,000 distinct CDR3 sequences, with around 10% found just once. CDR3 length equals 14 residues. Germline CDR1 SGHTA, CDR2 FQGTGA. V lost 2 bases and J lost 9, with 11 bases in between. The starting material was skin, obtained from a tuberculin skin test site. V and J are TRBV7-3 and TRBJ1-6, with D possibly being TRBD1 (5 bases). This receptor was identified in an adult in good health. This chain's CDR3 is CASSLGGVSSPLHF. The CDR3 DNA sequence: TGTGCCAGCAGCTTAGGGGGGGTGAGTTCACCCCTCCACTTT.